A single sample is the source of the 10 T cell receptor beta chains below, sequenced in a study of blood T cells in healthy people across ages. Primed by a sample-barcoded 5' primer and a J-beta primer mix, a second PCR proceeded for 7 to 11 cycles. TCRdb ran MiXCR on the 5' RACE reads and lists one entry per CDR3 protein. The sample carries 720,000 or so distinct CDR3 sequences, around 38% recorded once. The sequencing sample was made of blood. The receptors come from a man of 80 years or more in good health.

This clonotype was observed a few times. The chain employs TRBV25-1 and TRBJ1-6, with D perhaps TRBD1 (6 bases). This CDR3 comprises 15 residues. Trimming took off 4 bases at V and 9 bases at J, with 16 bases between the two ends. Per germline, CDR1 MGHDK and CDR2 SYGVNS. The CDR3, as DNA: TGTGCCAGCAGTGCGGCAGGGGCTGGTGGTTCACCCCTCCACTTT. As protein: CASSAAGAGGSPLHF.

The gene calls are TRBV7-2 and TRBJ1-5, with D unresolved. There are 15 residues in the CDR3. Germline V gives CDR1 SGHTA, CDR2 FQGNSA. Trimming cost V 2 bases and J 2 bases, with 10 bases left between them. The DNA for the CDR3 is TGTGCCAGCAGCTTAACGAAACTTGGCAATCAGCCCCAGCATTTT. Its protein is CASSLTKLGNQPQHF.

A word on this clonotype: The junction does not match germline at one end; this may be a read error. V usage is TRBV5-1 and J usage is TRBJ1-4; 11 bases line up with TRBD1. Germline V gene sequence: CDR1 SGHRS, CDR2 YFSETQ. CDR3 length: 15 residues. CDR3 coding DNA: TGCGCCAGCAGCAGGGACAGGGGGGTGAATGAAAAGCTGTTTTTT. Its protein product is CASSRDRGVNEKLFF.

Turning to this clonotype: A much larger clone differs by one base, so this may be a read error. The V call is TRBV29-1, the J call TRBJ2-3; 9 bases are a match to TRBD2. CDR1 and CDR2 (germline): SQVTM, ANQGSEA. The CDR3 has 13 amino acids. The ends lost 6 bases at V and 4 bases at J; junction bases unmatched: 5. The CDR3 bases are TGCAGCGTGACTAGCGGAGCCTCAGATACGCAGTATTTT. Residues: CSVTSGASDTQYF.

This rearrangement joins TRBV14 to TRBJ1-1, with unresolved D. This CDR3 comprises 13 residues. The ends were cut back, 2 bases at V and 5 bases at J, with 9 bases in the middle. Germline V lookup: CDR1 SGHDN, CDR2 FVKESK. DNA for the CDR3: TGTGCCAGCAGCCAACAGGACCCAACTGAAGCTTTCTTT. It codes for CASSQQDPTEAFF.

This clonotype was seen a single time. This rearrangement joins TRBV7-2 to TRBJ1-5; weak D call: TRBD1 (5 bases). V shed 2 bases and J shed 2 bases, with 13 bases lying between them. The CDR3 runs to 16 residues. Germline V lookup: CDR1 SGHTA, CDR2 FQGNSA. The chain's CDR3 is CASSLLRQGGNQPQHF. The DNA for the CDR3 is TGTGCCAGCAGCTTACTTCGCCAGGGCGGCAATCAGCCCCAGCATTTT.

The rearrangement links TRBV3-1 to TRBJ2-1; D is perhaps TRBD1 (6 bases). The CDR3 covers 14 residues. Looked up from germline, CDR1 is LGHDT and CDR2 is YNNKEL (reference sequence). V gave up 4 bases and J gave up 9 bases, with 16 bases separating them. The CDR3 nucleotides read TGTGCCAGCAGCCTCAACAGGGAACGGGCTGAGCAGTTCTTC. It translates to CASSLNRERAEQFF.

The table lists this clonotype with a few counts. The V and J genes are TRBV11-2 and TRBJ2-7; D unclear. The CDR3 consists of 13 residues. V was pared by 4 bases and J by 4 bases, with 11 bases between. Germline CDR1 and CDR2: SGHAT and FQNNGV. The CDR3 sequence: CASSSPDGYEQYF. CDR3 DNA: TGTGCCAGCAGCTCTCCTGACGGATACGAGCAGTACTTC.

This clonotype was detected only a few times. The rearrangement joins TRBV6-5 to TRBJ2-7; 13 bases line up with TRBD2. Germline CDR1 MNHEY, CDR2 SVGAGI. Trimming took 6 bases from V and 2 from J; bases not matched to a gene: 1. CDR3 length equals 14 residues. The DNA for the CDR3 is TGTGCCAGCAGCGGGACTAGCGGGACCTACGAGCAGTACTTC. This encodes CASSGTSGTYEQYF.

The rearrangement joins TRBV3-1 to TRBJ2-1, with D possibly TRBD1 on 6 matching bases. In germline, CDR1 is LGHDT, CDR2 YNNKEL (reference sequence). CDR3 length equals 13 residues. V was shortened by 4 bases and J by 8 bases, with 12 bases between the two germline ends. In DNA form, the CDR3 reads TGTGCCAGCAGCCCGCACAGGGTCGATGAGCAGTTCTTC. Translation: CASSPHRVDEQFF.